A selection of T cell receptor beta chains follows, all from one sample in a study of cytomegalovirus exposure and HLA in healthy donors. Assay used: immunoSEQ multiplex PCR; TCRdb lists only in-frame clones, some missing. This table holds more than 95,000 clones, around 80% found once. Material for sequencing was PBMCs. These receptors were collected from a woman in her thirties in good health and CMV-seronegative. Both conserved end residues are part of each CDR3. Fields, in order: J gene, D gene, V gene, CDR3 length, clone size, CDR3 protein, CDR3 DNA. D genes are given only for firm matches. Expanded clones get a size class; other rows say once, few or many, or leave the size out.

j_call: TRBJ1-2; d_call: NA; v_call: TRBV15; cdr3_length: 15; clone_size: NA; cdr3_aa: CATSRGRVANYGYTF; cdr3_nt: TGTGCCACCAGCAGAGGTCGGGTAGCTAACTATGGCTACACCTTC
j_call: TRBJ2-1; d_call: TRBD2; v_call: TRBV5-4; cdr3_length: 15; clone_size: NA; cdr3_aa: CASSLVAGGPSEQFF; cdr3_nt: TGTGCCAGCAGCTTGGTGGCGGGGGGACCTAGTGAGCAGTTCTTC
j_call: TRBJ1-5; d_call: NA; v_call: TRBV10-3; cdr3_length: 13; clone_size: NA; cdr3_aa: CAISAEVEQPQHF; cdr3_nt: TGTGCCATCAGTGCAGAGGTTGAGCAGCCCCAGCATTTT
j_call: TRBJ2-1; d_call: TRBD2; v_call: TRBV27; cdr3_length: 16; clone_size: few; cdr3_aa: CASSLTSRGDRREQFF; cdr3_nt: TGTGCCAGCAGCCTAACGTCGCGGGGGGACCGACGGGAGCAGTTCTTC
j_call: TRBJ1-4; d_call: NA; v_call: TRBV19; cdr3_length: 14; clone_size: once; cdr3_aa: CASRTGDLNEKLFF; cdr3_nt: TGTGCCAGTAGGACAGGCGACCTTAATGAAAAACTGTTTTTT
j_call: TRBJ1-3; d_call: TRBD1; v_call: TRBV9; cdr3_length: 16; clone_size: NA; cdr3_aa: CASSVAGTDSGNTIYF; cdr3_nt: TGTGCCAGCAGCGTAGCCGGGACAGACTCTGGAAACACCATATATTTT
j_call: TRBJ2-2; d_call: NA; v_call: TRBV5-4; cdr3_length: 13; clone_size: NA; cdr3_aa: CASSLISTGELFF; cdr3_nt: TGTGCCAGCAGCTTGATTAGCACCGGGGAGCTGTTTTTT
j_call: TRBJ1-3; d_call: TRBD1; v_call: TRBV7-9; cdr3_length: 13; clone_size: NA; cdr3_aa: CASSWDRGDTIYF; cdr3_nt: TGTGCCAGCAGCTGGGACAGGGGGGACACCATATATTTT
j_call: TRBJ2-1; d_call: TRBD2; v_call: TRBV7-8; cdr3_length: 16; clone_size: NA; cdr3_aa: CASSPRPLAGLNEQFF; cdr3_nt: TGTGCCAGCAGCCCAAGACCCTTAGCGGGACTCAATGAGCAGTTCTTC
j_call: TRBJ1-3; d_call: TRBD1; v_call: TRBV2; cdr3_length: 15; clone_size: medium-sized; cdr3_aa: CASSERGTATNTIYF; cdr3_nt: TGTGCCAGCAGTGAGAGAGGGACAGCAACAAACACCATATATTTT
j_call: TRBJ2-3; d_call: TRBD2; v_call: TRBV6-6; cdr3_length: 14; clone_size: NA; cdr3_aa: CASRGLAGTDTQYF; cdr3_nt: TGTGCCAGCAGGGGACTAGCGGGGACAGATACGCAGTATTTT
j_call: TRBJ1-2; d_call: TRBD1; v_call: TRBV27; cdr3_length: 13; clone_size: NA; cdr3_aa: CASSLTGGYGYTF; cdr3_nt: TGTGCCAGCAGCTTAACAGGGGGCTATGGCTACACCTTC
j_call: TRBJ2-7; d_call: NA; v_call: TRBV13; cdr3_length: 16; clone_size: NA; cdr3_aa: CASSLGLSSRGYEQYF; cdr3_nt: TGTGCCAGCAGCTTAGGTCTGTCTAGCCGGGGCTACGAGCAGTACTTC
j_call: TRBJ2-5; d_call: NA; v_call: TRBV6-4; cdr3_length: 20; clone_size: NA; cdr3_aa: CASSDPKGEGGEALQETQYF; cdr3_nt: TGTGCCAGCAGTGACCCCAAGGGCGAAGGGGGGGAGGCACTCCAAGAGACCCAGTACTTC
j_call: TRBJ2-3; d_call: NA; v_call: TRBV6-5; cdr3_length: 12; clone_size: NA; cdr3_aa: CASSKQGNTQYF; cdr3_nt: TGTGCCAGCAGTAAACAGGGAAACACGCAGTATTTT
j_call: TRBJ2-5; d_call: TRBD1; v_call: TRBV27; cdr3_length: 14; clone_size: NA; cdr3_aa: CASSSRQGAKTQYF; cdr3_nt: TGTGCCAGCAGTTCGAGACAGGGGGCGAAGACCCAGTACTTC
j_call: TRBJ1-5; d_call: TRBD1; v_call: TRBV7-9; cdr3_length: 14; clone_size: NA; cdr3_aa: CSSSPQGVKQPQHF; cdr3_nt: TGTTCCAGCAGCCCACAGGGGGTTAAGCAGCCCCAGCATTTT
j_call: TRBJ2-2; d_call: TRBD2; v_call: TRBV2; cdr3_length: 15; clone_size: few; cdr3_aa: CASRGLAVGTGELFF; cdr3_nt: TGTGCCAGCAGGGGACTAGCAGTTGGCACCGGGGAGCTGTTTTTT
j_call: TRBJ2-5; d_call: TRBD2; v_call: TRBV5-1; cdr3_length: 16; clone_size: NA; cdr3_aa: CASSPTSAGRRETQYF; cdr3_nt: TGCGCCAGCAGCCCCACTAGCGCGGGTCGTCGGGAGACCCAGTACTTC
j_call: TRBJ2-5; d_call: NA; v_call: TRBV9; cdr3_length: 13; clone_size: NA; cdr3_aa: CASSVGWQETQYF; cdr3_nt: TGTGCCAGCAGCGTCGGGTGGCAAGAGACCCAGTACTTC
j_call: TRBJ2-7; d_call: NA; v_call: TRBV29-1; cdr3_length: 13; clone_size: NA; cdr3_aa: CSVVLQAIREQYF; cdr3_nt: TGCAGCGTTGTTTTACAGGCGATAAGGGAGCAGTACTTC
j_call: TRBJ2-1; d_call: NA; v_call: TRBV14; cdr3_length: 14; clone_size: few; cdr3_aa: CASSQLGGRNEQFF; cdr3_nt: TGTGCCAGCAGCCAATTGGGGGGGCGCAATGAGCAGTTCTTC
j_call: TRBJ1-2; d_call: TRBD1; v_call: TRBV2; cdr3_length: 13; clone_size: NA; cdr3_aa: CASTRQGLGGYTF; cdr3_nt: TGTGCCAGCACGAGACAGGGGCTGGGAGGCTACACCTTC
j_call: TRBJ2-1; d_call: NA; v_call: TRBV2; cdr3_length: 14; clone_size: NA; cdr3_aa: CASRTGQNYNEQFF; cdr3_nt: TGTGCCAGCAGAACAGGACAGAACTACAATGAGCAGTTCTTC
j_call: TRBJ1-4; d_call: NA; v_call: TRBV5-1; cdr3_length: 14; clone_size: NA; cdr3_aa: CASSLYRGNEKLFF; cdr3_nt: TGCGCCAGCAGCCTTTACAGAGGGAATGAAAAACTGTTTTTT
j_call: TRBJ1-1; d_call: NA; v_call: TRBV15; cdr3_length: 14; clone_size: NA; cdr3_aa: CATSRDSGRWEAFF; cdr3_nt: TGTGCCACCAGCAGAGATTCAGGGAGGTGGGAGGCCTTCTTT
j_call: TRBJ2-7; d_call: TRBD1; v_call: TRBV19; cdr3_length: 13; clone_size: NA; cdr3_aa: CATSRDRAVEQYF; cdr3_nt: TGTGCCACGAGCAGGGACAGGGCTGTCGAGCAGTACTTC
j_call: TRBJ2-5; d_call: TRBD2; v_call: TRBV5-4; cdr3_length: 15; clone_size: NA; cdr3_aa: CASSQLAGARETQYF; cdr3_nt: TGTGCCAGCAGCCAACTAGCGGGGGCCCGGGAGACCCAGTACTTC
j_call: TRBJ1-2; d_call: TRBD1; v_call: TRBV5-8; cdr3_length: 14; clone_size: NA; cdr3_aa: CASSTSRTGGGYTF; cdr3_nt: TGTGCCAGCAGCACGTCCAGGACAGGGGGAGGCTACACCTTC
j_call: TRBJ2-2; d_call: TRBD1; v_call: TRBV28; cdr3_length: 14; clone_size: NA; cdr3_aa: CASSDRGRTGELFF; cdr3_nt: TGTGCCAGCAGCGACAGGGGCCGCACCGGGGAGCTGTTTTTT
j_call: TRBJ1-6; d_call: NA; v_call: TRBV4-2; cdr3_length: 16; clone_size: NA; cdr3_aa: CASSQNPRDLDSPLHF; cdr3_nt: TGTGCCAGCAGCCAAAATCCTCGGGACTTAGATTCACCCCTCCACTTT
j_call: TRBJ1-5; d_call: NA; v_call: TRBV4-2; cdr3_length: 16; clone_size: NA; cdr3_aa: CASSQEAGKSNQPQHF; cdr3_nt: TGTGCCAGCAGCCAAGAGGCAGGGAAGAGCAATCAGCCCCAGCATTTT
j_call: TRBJ1-4; d_call: NA; v_call: TRBV5-1; cdr3_length: 15; clone_size: NA; cdr3_aa: CASSPTIATNEKLFF; cdr3_nt: TGCGCCAGCAGCCCCACTATAGCAACTAATGAAAAACTGTTTTTT
j_call: TRBJ1-2; d_call: NA; v_call: TRBV6-5; cdr3_length: 15; clone_size: NA; cdr3_aa: CASIVTRAGEGGYTF; cdr3_nt: TGTGCCAGCATCGTTACGAGGGCAGGGGAGGGAGGCTACACCTTC
j_call: TRBJ1-3; d_call: NA; v_call: TRBV7-3; cdr3_length: 15; clone_size: once; cdr3_aa: CASSARSGQGNTIYF; cdr3_nt: TGTGCCAGCAGCGCCAGATCAGGGCAAGGAAACACCATATATTTT
j_call: TRBJ2-2; d_call: TRBD1; v_call: TRBV10-1; cdr3_length: 16; clone_size: NA; cdr3_aa: CASSDATGGSTGELFF; cdr3_nt: TGCGCCAGCAGTGACGCGACAGGGGGATCGACCGGGGAGCTGTTTTTT
j_call: TRBJ2-1; d_call: TRBD2; v_call: TRBV7-9; cdr3_length: 15; clone_size: NA; cdr3_aa: CASSLSGLAGDEQFF; cdr3_nt: TGTGCCAGCAGCTTATCAGGACTAGCGGGAGATGAGCAGTTCTTC